The clone carrying this TCR beta chain came up a few times. Its antigen is currently unknown. V was clipped by 6 bases and J by 3 bases, with 9 bases between them. The CDR3 contains 13 residues. The entry originates in a study of CD8 T cells in ankylosing spondylitis. Findings of the study overall: In ankylosing spondylitis patients, matched synovial fluid reportedly showed significant enrichment of disease-linked clones. A motif of 7 to 9 highly homologous TCR beta variants was seen as apparently characteristic of ankylosing spondylitis blood.

One entry per CDR3 protein results from TCRdb running MiXCR on the 5' RACE reads. Here the sample spans 100,000 or so distinct CDR3 sequences, roughly 8.5% being singletons. V is TRBV12-3 or TRBV12-4 and J is TRBJ1-3; D is unresolved. This TCR was recovered from a male donor with ankylosing spondylitis. The sample taken for sequencing was blood, either unsorted or a sorted T cell fraction (not recorded which). CDR3 sequence (DNA): TGTGCCAGCAGCCTTGTTTATGGAAACACCATATATTTT. Translated: CASSLVYGNTIYF.